Following are 13 T cell receptor beta chains from one sample sequenced in a study of spatial heterogeneity in lung cancer. This sample's time point: blood at routine non-recurrence follow-up after resection. No cells were sorted before sequencing. The whole RNA sequenced was extracted from tumor, nontumor lung or frozen PBMC. TCRdb independently ran MiXCR on the 5' RACE reads; one entry per CDR3 protein. This sample has roughly 120,000 distinct CDR3 sequences, with 9% to 15% found just once. Sample: PBMCs, taken at follow-up. These receptors all come from a male donor with early-stage non-small cell lung cancer.

Relative to its sample, this clonotype is medium-sized (0.01 to 0.1%). The gene calls are TRBV7-2 and TRBJ2-3; D is unclear. V lost 5 bases and J 6 bases, leaving 18 bases between the germline ends. CDR1 SGHTA and CDR2 FQGNSA come from the germline V gene. The length of the CDR3 is 15 residues. CDR3 residues: CASSVTGGGFDTQYF. CDR3 DNA: TGTGCCAGCAGCGTTACGGGTGGCGGATTCGATACGCAGTATTTT.

This clonotype was found many times. The chain joins TRBV20-1 to TRBJ2-5; 13 bases agree with TRBD2. CDR3 length: 16 amino acids. Germline-derived CDR1 and CDR2 are DFQATT and SNEGSKA (reference sequence). V lost 6 bases to trimming and J lost 0 bases; unmatched junction nucleotides: 7. CDR3 amino acids: CSADGLAGANQETQYF. The DNA of the CDR3 is TGCAGTGCCGACGGACTAGCGGGAGCTAACCAAGAGACCCAGTACTTC.

The chain carries TRBV21-1 and TRBJ2-3; TRBD1 was called by the table and not checked on the DNA. TRBV21-1 counts as a pseudogene. The CDR3 extends over 15 amino acids. Here the CDR3 DNA reads TGTGCCAGCATTCTCGACAGGGAAGGCACAGATACGCAGTATTTT. Its translation is CASILDREGTDTQYF.

This clonotype was seen at least ten times. The chain combines TRBV7-2 with TRBJ2-3; D is unresolved. Germline CDR1 reads SGHTA; CDR2 reads FQGNSA. The CDR3 totals 15 residues. Deletions cut 5 bases from V and 0 bases from J, with 12 bases between. The CDR3 nucleotides are TGTGCCAGCAGCCCAGGAAGGAGTAGCACAGATACGCAGTATTTT. This translates into CASSPGRSSTDTQYF.

This clonotype was counted only a few times. The chain uses TRBV11-2 and TRBJ2-4; D remains ambiguous. Germline CDR1 is SGHAT and CDR2 is FQNNGV. This CDR3 spans 15 amino acids. The V end was cut by 3 bases, the J end by 0 bases, with 9 bases between. Here the CDR3 reads CASSFAILAKNIQYF. The CDR3 bases are TGTGCCAGCAGCTTTGCCATTCTAGCCAAAAACATTCAGTACTTC.

The V gene is TRBV18, the J gene TRBJ1-4; 7 positions match TRBD1. Trimming took 0 bases from V and 8 from J; bases not matched to a gene: 0. CDR1 KGHSH and CDR2 LQKENI come from the germline V gene. This CDR3 contains 13 residues. The CDR3 DNA follows: TGTGCCAGCTCACCACCGGGACAGGAAAAACTGTTTTTT. Its translation: CASSPPGQEKLFF.

This clonotype was seen a few times. The chain is built from TRBV28 and TRBJ2-1; 8 bases fit TRBD1. The length of the CDR3 is 15 residues. Germline assignment: CDR1 MDHEN and CDR2 SYDVKM. The V gene end was trimmed by 7 bases and the J gene end by 7 bases; junction bases not matched to a gene: 12. This CDR3 is CASTQSGQGPNEQFF. The CDR3 coding sequence is TGTGCCAGCACCCAGAGCGGACAGGGCCCGAATGAGCAGTTCTTC.

This chain joins TRBV5-1 and TRBJ1-2, with 7 bases lining up with TRBD1. V shed 2 bases and J 7 bases; nucleotides not matched to a gene: 5. Looked up from germline, CDR1 is SGHRS and CDR2 is YFSETQ. The CDR3 has 13 residues. As DNA, the CDR3 is TGCGCCAGCAGCTTAGGGGGCGCCGGTGGCTACACCTTC. Its protein product is CASSLGGAGGYTF.

This clonotype was detected a few times. The chain is built from TRBV19 and TRBJ2-1; D might be TRBD1 or TRBD2, each matching 5 bases. Germline V CDR1 and CDR2: LNHDA, SQIVND (reference sequence). The CDR3 has 13 residues. V dropped 8 bases and J dropped 4 bases, with 12 bases sitting between them. The CDR3 nucleotides are TGTGCCAGTGGGGGTGGGCGGTACAATGAGCAGTTCTTC. It codes for CASGGGRYNEQFF.

The chain joins TRBV12-3 or TRBV12-4 to TRBJ1-1; maybe TRBD1 (5 bases). V lost 6 bases and J 12 bases, leaving 17 bases between the germline ends. CDR3 size: 12 residues. In DNA, the CDR3 is TGTGCCAGCAGGGAGGGGAAAGGGATGTCTTTCTTT. Translated: CASREGKGMSFF.

This clonotype was observed a handful of times. The chain has TRBV4-1 and TRBJ2-6, with a possible D match to TRBD1 (5 bases). CDR1 is MGHRA, CDR2 YSYEKL, per germline. There are 18 residues in the CDR3. V gave up 1 base and J gave up 0 bases, with 13 bases separating them. CDR3 sequence: CASSQVGNRFSGANVLTF. CDR3 in DNA: TGCGCCAGCAGCCAAGTAGGGAACAGGTTCTCTGGGGCCAACGTCCTGACTTTC.

Many counts were recorded for this clonotype. V and J are TRBV28 and TRBJ1-4; TRBD1 agrees at 7 bases. This CDR3 has 14 amino acids. V lost 2 bases to trimming and J lost 8 bases; unmatched junction nucleotides: 5. CDR1 and CDR2 (germline): MDHEN, SYDVKM. The CDR3 nucleotides read TGTGCCAGCAGTTTACGTTACAGGGGCGAAAAACTGTTTTTT. It translates to CASSLRYRGEKLFF.

DNA for the CDR3: TGTGCCAGCAGTTTCAACAGGGGCGGGAACATTCAGTACTTC. It is translated as CASSFNRGGNIQYF. The chain employs TRBV28 and TRBJ2-4; TRBD1 matches 7 bases. The CDR3 is 14 residues long. V gave up 3 bases and J gave up 7 bases; unmatched junction bases: 6. Per the germline V gene, CDR1 is MDHEN and CDR2 is SYDVKM.